The present T cell receptor (beta chain) was sequenced within a study of blood T cell repertoires in COVID-19. This clone has just a few counts. The repertoire was sequenced with immunoSEQ multiplex PCR; TCRdb's copy has only in-frame clones and lacks some. The table has about 330,000 clones, roughly 88% seen once. V lost 0 bases and J 6 bases, leaving 18 bases between the germline ends. Germline-derived CDR1 and CDR2 are SGDLS and YYNGEE. The CDR3 is 17 residues long. Sequencing was performed on peripheral blood. The clonotype comes from a woman between 45 and 60 years old with active or convalescent COVID-19. The chain couples TRBV9 to TRBJ2-2, with D maybe TRBD2 (6 bases). The CDR3 nucleotides are TGTGCCAGCAGCGTAGGCGCCGGGGGAGAGTGGGCCGGGGAGCTGTTTTTT. This translates into CASSVGAGGEWAGELFF.